Listed below are T cell receptor beta chains from one sample, sequenced in a study of OX40 agonist ivuxolimab in advanced cancers. Profiled with immunoSEQ multiplex PCR; TCRdb holds only in-frame clones, not every one. The repertoire holds about 64,000 clones, with around 88% as singletons. This specimen was CD4+ or CD8+ T cells sorted from blood, taken in a trial of the OX40 agonist ivuxolimab. The receptors were sampled from an adult with an advanced solid tumor such as melanoma, head and neck, liver or kidney cancer. Each CDR3 is given with its conserved first and last residue. A D gene is named only where the DNA matches it firmly. Size is omitted from some rows. Given values are once, few, many or a class for expanded clones.

v_call: TRBV12-5
j_call: TRBJ2-1
clone_size: -
d_call: TRBD1
cdr3_nt: TGTGCTAGTGGTTCAAAAGGACAGGGCGGGAATGAGCAGTTCTTC
cdr3_aa: CASGSKGQGGNEQFF

v_call: TRBV30
j_call: TRBJ1-3
clone_size: -
d_call: -
cdr3_nt: TGTGCCTGGAGCCCCGGGGTAGGGCCTGGAAACACCATATATTTT
cdr3_aa: CAWSPGVGPGNTIYF

v_call: TRBV27
j_call: TRBJ2-2
clone_size: -
d_call: -
cdr3_nt: TGTGCCAGCAGTCTCCGGGCCGCGAACACCGGGGAGCTGTTTTTT
cdr3_aa: CASSLRAANTGELFF

v_call: TRBV7-9
j_call: TRBJ1-2
clone_size: -
d_call: -
cdr3_nt: TGTGCCAGCAGCTATGGGGTAGGCCTCTATGGCTACACCTTC
cdr3_aa: CASSYGVGLYGYTF

v_call: TRBV7-9
j_call: TRBJ1-2
clone_size: few
d_call: TRBD1
cdr3_nt: TGTGCCAGCAGCAGCTCCGGGACAGGGGCCGGGGGCTACACCTTC
cdr3_aa: CASSSSGTGAGGYTF

v_call: TRBV2
j_call: TRBJ1-1
clone_size: -
d_call: -
cdr3_nt: TGTGCCAGCAGAAAGCTCACGAACACTGAAGCTTTCTTT
cdr3_aa: CASRKLTNTEAFF

v_call: TRBV10-3
j_call: TRBJ2-2
clone_size: -
d_call: -
cdr3_nt: TGTGCCTCAAAGGGAGCCTCCGGGACCGGGGAGCTGTTTTTT
cdr3_aa: CASKGASGTGELFF

v_call: TRBV28
j_call: TRBJ2-4
clone_size: once
d_call: -
cdr3_nt: TGTGCCAGCAGTACTGACCCACTGCGGGGAAACATTCAGTACTTC
cdr3_aa: CASSTDPLRGNIQYF

v_call: TRBV28
j_call: TRBJ1-1
clone_size: -
d_call: TRBD1
cdr3_nt: TGTGCCAGCAGTTTCTCGGGGACAGCCTTGAACACTGAAGCTTTCTTT
cdr3_aa: CASSFSGTALNTEAFF

v_call: TRBV19
j_call: TRBJ2-3
clone_size: -
d_call: TRBD1
cdr3_nt: TGTGCCAGTAGTGGACAGGGCCCAGATACGCAGTATTTT
cdr3_aa: CASSGQGPDTQYF

v_call: TRBV10-3
j_call: TRBJ1-4
clone_size: -
d_call: TRBD1
cdr3_nt: TGTGCCATCAGGGGGACAGGGGAAGAGGAAAAACTGTTTTTT
cdr3_aa: CAIRGTGEEEKLFF

v_call: TRBV30
j_call: TRBJ1-3
clone_size: -
d_call: TRBD1
cdr3_nt: TGTGCCTGGAGTACAGGGGGCCACGCCAGCTCTGGAAACACCATATATTTT
cdr3_aa: CAWSTGGHASSGNTIYF

v_call: TRBV5-1
j_call: TRBJ2-5
clone_size: -
d_call: -
cdr3_nt: TGCGCCAGCAGGGCCGGGACACAAACCGGGGAGACCCAGTACTTC
cdr3_aa: CASRAGTQTGETQYF

v_call: TRBV7-2
j_call: TRBJ2-2
clone_size: -
d_call: -
cdr3_nt: TGTGCCAGCAGCTTAGGAGTAGGGCAGCCGGCCGGGGAGCTGTTTTTT
cdr3_aa: CASSLGVGQPAGELFF

v_call: TRBV6-6
j_call: TRBJ2-2
clone_size: -
d_call: TRBD1
cdr3_nt: TGTGCCAGCAGTTACCCAACGGGACAGGGGCCCGGGGAGCTGTTTTTT
cdr3_aa: CASSYPTGQGPGELFF

v_call: TRBV18
j_call: TRBJ2-5
clone_size: -
d_call: -
cdr3_nt: TGTGCCAGCTCACCATCCAGCTCGGGTGAGACCCAGTACTTC
cdr3_aa: CASSPSSSGETQYF

v_call: TRBV10-2
j_call: TRBJ2-1
clone_size: once
d_call: TRBD1
cdr3_nt: TGCGCCAGGGGTTTCGACAGGGTGGGGTACAATGAGCAGTTCTTC
cdr3_aa: CARGFDRVGYNEQFF

v_call: TRBV5-5
j_call: TRBJ1-1
clone_size: -
d_call: -
cdr3_nt: TGTGCCAGCAGCTTGGTCGAACGGGAAGCTTTCTTT
cdr3_aa: CASSLVEREAFF

v_call: TRBV6-6
j_call: TRBJ2-2
clone_size: -
d_call: -
cdr3_nt: TGTGCCAGCAGTTCAGGGGCAGTCACGAACACCGGGGAGCTGTTTTTT
cdr3_aa: CASSSGAVTNTGELFF

v_call: TRBV28
j_call: TRBJ2-3
clone_size: -
d_call: TRBD1
cdr3_nt: TGTGCCAGCAGTCCCTGGGACAGGGCCGAAGATACGCAGTATTTT
cdr3_aa: CASSPWDRAEDTQYF

v_call: TRBV5-1
j_call: TRBJ2-3
clone_size: once
d_call: -
cdr3_nt: TGCGCCAGCAGCTTGGATGTTGCAGGGCCAACAGATACGCAGTATTTT
cdr3_aa: CASSLDVAGPTDTQYF

v_call: TRBV18
j_call: TRBJ1-2
clone_size: -
d_call: TRBD1
cdr3_nt: TGTGCCAGCTCACCGCCGGGACAGGATAATGGCTACACCTTC
cdr3_aa: CASSPPGQDNGYTF

v_call: TRBV18
j_call: TRBJ2-7
clone_size: few
d_call: TRBD1
cdr3_nt: TGTGCCAGCTCACGGGACAGGACCGAGCAGTACTTC
cdr3_aa: CASSRDRTEQYF

v_call: TRBV2
j_call: TRBJ2-2
clone_size: -
d_call: TRBD2
cdr3_nt: TGTGCCAGCAGCCTGACGGTAGCGGGGGGCATTCGACGGCTGTTTTTT
cdr3_aa: CASSLTVAGGIRRLFF

v_call: TRBV30
j_call: TRBJ2-7
clone_size: -
d_call: -
cdr3_nt: TGTGCCTGGGTTCCTTGGGGGGTAAACGAGCAGTACTTC
cdr3_aa: CAWVPWGVNEQYF

v_call: TRBV5-6
j_call: TRBJ1-1
clone_size: -
d_call: TRBD1
cdr3_nt: TGTGCCAGCAGCTTTGCAGGGGGCATGGACACTGAAGCTTTCTTT
cdr3_aa: CASSFAGGMDTEAFF

v_call: TRBV6-1
j_call: TRBJ2-1
clone_size: -
d_call: -
cdr3_nt: TGTGCCAGCAGTCCACAGGGTTGGTCCTACAATGAGCAGTTCTTC
cdr3_aa: CASSPQGWSYNEQFF

v_call: TRBV5-1
j_call: TRBJ1-3
clone_size: -
d_call: -
cdr3_nt: TGCGCCAGCAGCTTGGGGGCCGGACCTGGAAACACCATATATTTT
cdr3_aa: CASSLGAGPGNTIYF

v_call: TRBV28
j_call: TRBJ1-5
clone_size: -
d_call: -
cdr3_nt: TGTGCCAGCAGTTTACTCGGGGGGTATAGCAATCAGCCCCAGCATTTT
cdr3_aa: CASSLLGGYSNQPQHF

v_call: TRBV14
j_call: TRBJ1-1
clone_size: once
d_call: -
cdr3_nt: TGTGCCAGCAGCCAAGAGACAGTCATGAACACTGAAGCTTTCTTT
cdr3_aa: CASSQETVMNTEAFF

v_call: TRBV5-6
j_call: TRBJ1-5
clone_size: -
d_call: -
cdr3_nt: TGTGCCAGCAGCTTGGGTGTCGGGAGCGGCAATCAGCCCCAGCATTTT
cdr3_aa: CASSLGVGSGNQPQHF

v_call: TRBV5-5
j_call: TRBJ1-1
clone_size: -
d_call: TRBD1
cdr3_nt: TGTGCCAGCAGCTTTGGCGACAGGGTGAGCACTGAAGCTTTCTTT
cdr3_aa: CASSFGDRVSTEAFF

v_call: TRBV5-4
j_call: TRBJ2-7
clone_size: -
d_call: TRBD2
cdr3_nt: TGTGCCAGCAGCTCCCGATCGGGACTAGCGGGAGTGGGATACGAGCAGTACTTC
cdr3_aa: CASSSRSGLAGVGYEQYF

v_call: TRBV4-1
j_call: TRBJ1-4
clone_size: -
d_call: -
cdr3_nt: TGCGCCAGCAGCCTTGAGGGCATTAATGAAAAACTGTTTTTT
cdr3_aa: CASSLEGINEKLFF

v_call: TRBV6-5
j_call: TRBJ2-1
clone_size: -
d_call: TRBD2
cdr3_nt: TGTGCCAGCAGCTTAGCGGGAGGGCCCAATGAGCAGTTCTTC
cdr3_aa: CASSLAGGPNEQFF

v_call: TRBV2
j_call: TRBJ2-5
clone_size: -
d_call: -
cdr3_nt: TGTGCCAGCAGTGACGGGGGAGCTCAAGAGACCCAGTACTTC
cdr3_aa: CASSDGGAQETQYF

v_call: TRBV29-1
j_call: TRBJ2-5
clone_size: -
d_call: TRBD1
cdr3_nt: TGCAGCGTTGAAAGGGGGCAGACCCAGTACTTC
cdr3_aa: CSVERGQTQYF

v_call: TRBV9
j_call: TRBJ2-1
clone_size: few
d_call: -
cdr3_nt: TGTGCCAGCAGCGTAGGACTAGTTTCCTACAATGAGCAGTTCTTC
cdr3_aa: CASSVGLVSYNEQFF

v_call: TRBV2
j_call: TRBJ1-1
clone_size: -
d_call: -
cdr3_nt: TGTGCCAGCAGTCGGGAGGCAGGGAACACTGAAGCTTTCTTT
cdr3_aa: CASSREAGNTEAFF

v_call: TRBV10-2
j_call: TRBJ2-5
clone_size: -
d_call: TRBD2
cdr3_nt: TGCGCCACCTCCCATGGCGGGAGGCCTCAAGAGACCCAGTACTTC
cdr3_aa: CATSHGGRPQETQYF

v_call: TRBV4-1
j_call: TRBJ2-7
clone_size: -
d_call: TRBD1
cdr3_nt: TGCGCCAGCAGCCGGCCGGGACAGGGGGCGAACGAGCAGTACTTC
cdr3_aa: CASSRPGQGANEQYF

v_call: TRBV5-1
j_call: TRBJ2-1
clone_size: -
d_call: TRBD2
cdr3_nt: TGCGCCAGCAGCTTGGGTGTGCGGGGGGCCGCTGAGCAGTTCTTC
cdr3_aa: CASSLGVRGAAEQFF

v_call: TRBV28
j_call: TRBJ2-6
clone_size: -
d_call: -
cdr3_nt: TGTGCCAGCAGTATCACTGGGGCCAACGTCCTGACTTTC
cdr3_aa: CASSITGANVLTF

v_call: TRBV30
j_call: TRBJ2-7
clone_size: -
d_call: TRBD1
cdr3_nt: TGTGCCTTCAACACAGGGGCCGGCGAGCAGTACTTC
cdr3_aa: CAFNTGAGEQYF

v_call: TRBV19
j_call: TRBJ1-1
clone_size: once
d_call: -
cdr3_nt: TGTGCCAGTAGTATGGCAGGTTCGGGGACTGAAGCTTTCTTT
cdr3_aa: CASSMAGSGTEAFF

v_call: TRBV6-1
j_call: TRBJ1-5
clone_size: once
d_call: -
cdr3_nt: TGTGCCAGCAAAGGACAGCTTTGGAGCAATCAGCCCCAGCATTTT
cdr3_aa: CASKGQLWSNQPQHF

v_call: TRBV5-1
j_call: TRBJ1-4
clone_size: -
d_call: -
cdr3_nt: TGCGCCAGCAGCCTTACAGCTACTCAGAATGAAAAACTGTTTTTT
cdr3_aa: CASSLTATQNEKLFF

v_call: TRBV6-5
j_call: TRBJ1-5
clone_size: -
d_call: TRBD1
cdr3_nt: TGTGCCAGCAGTCAACAGGGGGGCAATCAGCCCCAGCATTTT
cdr3_aa: CASSQQGGNQPQHF

v_call: TRBV6-6
j_call: TRBJ1-1
clone_size: -
d_call: -
cdr3_nt: TGTGCCAGCAGTTACTCCGGACAGACGAACACTGAAGCTTTCTTT
cdr3_aa: CASSYSGQTNTEAFF

v_call: TRBV18
j_call: TRBJ2-1
clone_size: once
d_call: -
cdr3_nt: TGTGCCAGCTCACGGGGCAGTGGGGGCAATGAGCAGTTCTTC
cdr3_aa: CASSRGSGGNEQFF

v_call: TRBV30
j_call: TRBJ1-1
clone_size: few
d_call: -
cdr3_nt: TGTGCCTGGAGTGACCTTCGTAGGGTGACTGAAGCTTTCTTT
cdr3_aa: CAWSDLRRVTEAFF

v_call: TRBV19
j_call: TRBJ2-3
clone_size: -
d_call: -
cdr3_nt: TGTGCCAGTAGTTGGGTAAGCACAGATACGCAGTATTTT
cdr3_aa: CASSWVSTDTQYF

v_call: TRBV6-5
j_call: TRBJ2-7
clone_size: -
d_call: TRBD2
cdr3_nt: TGTGCCAGCAGTTTTCTGGGACTAGCGGGGTCCTACGAGCAGTACTTC
cdr3_aa: CASSFLGLAGSYEQYF